Described below is a single T cell receptor (beta chain) sequence and its context. Its antigen is not identified. The data stem from a study of cytomegalovirus exposure and HLA in healthy donors. V lost 1 base, J lost 0 bases, and 16 bases stayed unmatched. Germline assignment: CDR1 MNHEY and CDR2 SMNVEV (reference sequence). This CDR3 comprises 20 residues. The PCR made use of 60 Vbeta and 13 Jbeta primers. In the authors' methods: Unique TCR beta chains totaled some 81 million in a later count, with about 11 million of them shared. The table came from immunoSEQ multiplex PCR; TCRdb's copy has only in-frame clones and leaves some out. For V, J and clone size, that table is used; D and trimming come from the DNA. The sample includes 90,000 to 130,000 clones, over 60% of them seen just once. Study-wide points: The study recorded 160 or so TCR beta chains that were cytomegalovirus-associated. TCR sequences were mostly rare, though some public TCRs occurred in many donors. In an earlier analysis, in 540 or so donors, most V segments appeared productive either ~87% or ~30% of the time.

The sample was PBMCs. This chain uses TRBV27 with TRBJ2-3; TRBD2 matches 7 bases. This TCR came from a man aged 25 to 40 in good health and CMV-seropositive. The CDR3 here is CASSLFPILWAGESTDTQYF. The CDR3 nucleotides read TGTGCCAGCAGTTTATTCCCCATCTTATGGGCGGGGGAGAGCACAGATACGCAGTATTTT.